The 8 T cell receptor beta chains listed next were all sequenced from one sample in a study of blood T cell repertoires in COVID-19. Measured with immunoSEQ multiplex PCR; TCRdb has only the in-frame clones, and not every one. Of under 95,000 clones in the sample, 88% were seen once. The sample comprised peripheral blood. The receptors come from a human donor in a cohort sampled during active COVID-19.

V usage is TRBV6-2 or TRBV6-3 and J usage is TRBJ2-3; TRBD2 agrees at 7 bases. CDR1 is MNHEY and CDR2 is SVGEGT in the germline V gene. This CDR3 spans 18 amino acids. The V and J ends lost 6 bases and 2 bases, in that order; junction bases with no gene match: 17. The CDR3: CASSAPFPAGDHTDTQYF. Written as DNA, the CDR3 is TGTGCCAGCAGCGCACCCTTTCCTGCGGGGGATCACACAGATACGCAGTATTTT.

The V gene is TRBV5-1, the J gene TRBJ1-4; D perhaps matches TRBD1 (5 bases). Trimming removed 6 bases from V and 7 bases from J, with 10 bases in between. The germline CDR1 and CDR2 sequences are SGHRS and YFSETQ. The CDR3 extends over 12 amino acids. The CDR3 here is CASTRGGEKLFF. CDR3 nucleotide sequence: TGCGCCAGCACGAGGGGAGGTGAAAAACTGTTTTTT.

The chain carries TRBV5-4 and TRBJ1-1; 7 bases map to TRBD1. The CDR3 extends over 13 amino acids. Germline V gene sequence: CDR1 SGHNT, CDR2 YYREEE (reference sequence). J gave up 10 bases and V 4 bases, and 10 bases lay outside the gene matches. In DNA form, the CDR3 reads TGTGCCAGCAGCCTAAGGGGGCGAAGGGTAGCTTTCTTT. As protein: CASSLRGRRVAFF.

The CDR3 region is CASSDDQRRRVNHEQYF. The CDR3 nucleotides read TGTGCCAGCAGCGACGACCAACGGAGGAGGGTTAACCACGAGCAGTACTTC. This chain connects TRBV3-1 (or the pseudogene TRBV3-2) to TRBJ2-7, with D perhaps TRBD2 (6 bases). Germline CDR1 reads LGHDT; CDR2 reads YNNKEL (reference sequence). The V and J ends lost 5 bases and 5 bases respectively, with 25 bases between them. The CDR3 loop spans 17 amino acids.

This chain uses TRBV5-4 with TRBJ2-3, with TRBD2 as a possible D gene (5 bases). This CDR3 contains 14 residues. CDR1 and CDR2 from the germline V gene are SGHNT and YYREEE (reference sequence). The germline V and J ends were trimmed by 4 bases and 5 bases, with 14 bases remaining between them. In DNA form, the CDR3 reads TGTGCCAGCAGCACCGGAGGAATGGGAGATACGCAGTATTTT. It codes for CASSTGGMGDTQYF.

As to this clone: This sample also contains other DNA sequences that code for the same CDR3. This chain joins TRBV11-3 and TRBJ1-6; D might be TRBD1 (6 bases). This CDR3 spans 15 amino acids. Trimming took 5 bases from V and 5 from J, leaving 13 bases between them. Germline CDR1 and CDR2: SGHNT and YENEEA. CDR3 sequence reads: CASSPQGPNNSPLHF. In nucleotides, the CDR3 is TGTGCCAGCAGCCCACAGGGTCCGAATAATTCACCCCTCCACTTT.

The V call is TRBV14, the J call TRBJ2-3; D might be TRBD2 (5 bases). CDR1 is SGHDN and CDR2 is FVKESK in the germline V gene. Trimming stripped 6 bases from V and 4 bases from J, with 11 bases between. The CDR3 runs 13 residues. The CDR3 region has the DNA TGTGCCAGCAGTCCACTAGTGGCAGATACGCAGTATTTT. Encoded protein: CASSPLVADTQYF. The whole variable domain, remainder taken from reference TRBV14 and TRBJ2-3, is EAGVTQFPSHSVIEKGQTVTLRCDPISGHDNLYWYRRVMGKEIKFLLHFVKESKQDESGMPNNRFLAERTGGTYSTLKVQPAELEDSGVYFCASSPLVADTQYFGPGTRLTVL.

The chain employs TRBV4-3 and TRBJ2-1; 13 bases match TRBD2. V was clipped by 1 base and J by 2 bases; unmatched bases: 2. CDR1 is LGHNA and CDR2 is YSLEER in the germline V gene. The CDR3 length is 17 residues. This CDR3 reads CASSQGGLAGAYNEQFF. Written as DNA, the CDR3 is TGCGCCAGCAGCCAAGGCGGACTAGCGGGGGCCTACAATGAGCAGTTCTTC.